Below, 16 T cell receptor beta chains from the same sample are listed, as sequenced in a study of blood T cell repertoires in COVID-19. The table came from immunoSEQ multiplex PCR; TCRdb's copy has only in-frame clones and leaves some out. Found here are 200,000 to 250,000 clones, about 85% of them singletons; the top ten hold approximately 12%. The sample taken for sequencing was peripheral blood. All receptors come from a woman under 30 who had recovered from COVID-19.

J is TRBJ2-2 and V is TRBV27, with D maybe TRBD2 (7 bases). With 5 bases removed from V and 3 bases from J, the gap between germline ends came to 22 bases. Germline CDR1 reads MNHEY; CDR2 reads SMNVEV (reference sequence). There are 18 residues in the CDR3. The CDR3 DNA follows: TGTGCCAGCAGTGCTCCGTTGGGGGGGCTGACGGACACCGGGGAGCTGTTTTTT. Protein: CASSAPLGGLTDTGELFF.

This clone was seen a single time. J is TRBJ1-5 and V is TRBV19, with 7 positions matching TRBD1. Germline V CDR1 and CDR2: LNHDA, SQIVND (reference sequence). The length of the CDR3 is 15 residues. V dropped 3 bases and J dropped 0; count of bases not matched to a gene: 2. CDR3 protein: CASSIRQGSNQPQHF. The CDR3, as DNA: TGTGCCAGTAGTATCCGACAGGGTAGCAATCAGCCCCAGCATTTT.

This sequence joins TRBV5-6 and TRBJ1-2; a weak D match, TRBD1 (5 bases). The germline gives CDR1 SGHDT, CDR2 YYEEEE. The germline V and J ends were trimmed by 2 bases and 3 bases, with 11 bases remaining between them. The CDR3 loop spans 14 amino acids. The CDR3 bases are TGTGCCAGCAGCTTAGGCAGGGTGGACTATGGCTACACCTTC. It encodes CASSLGRVDYGYTF.

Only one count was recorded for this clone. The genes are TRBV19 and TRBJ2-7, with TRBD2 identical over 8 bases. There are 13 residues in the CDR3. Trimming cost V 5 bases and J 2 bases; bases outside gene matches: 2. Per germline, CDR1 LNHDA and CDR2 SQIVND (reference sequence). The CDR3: CASSWGLAYEQYF. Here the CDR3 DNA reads TGTGCCAGTAGTTGGGGACTAGCCTACGAGCAGTACTTC.

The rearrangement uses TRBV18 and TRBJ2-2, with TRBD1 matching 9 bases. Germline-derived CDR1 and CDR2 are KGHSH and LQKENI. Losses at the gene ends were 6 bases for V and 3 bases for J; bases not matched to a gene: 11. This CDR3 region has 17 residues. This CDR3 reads CASSLYRDRDHTGELFF. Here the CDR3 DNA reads TGTGCCAGCTCCCTTTATAGGGACAGGGATCACACCGGGGAGCTGTTTTTT.

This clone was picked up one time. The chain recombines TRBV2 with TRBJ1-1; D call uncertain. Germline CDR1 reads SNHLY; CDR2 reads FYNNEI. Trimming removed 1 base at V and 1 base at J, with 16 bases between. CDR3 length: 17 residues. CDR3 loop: CASSEDRVWNRNTEAFF. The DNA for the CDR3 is TGTGCCAGCAGTGAAGATCGGGTTTGGAACCGGAACACTGAAGCTTTCTTT. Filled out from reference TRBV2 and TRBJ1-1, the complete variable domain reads EPEVTQTPSHQVTQMGQEVILRCVPISNHLYFYWYRQILGQKVEFLVSFYNNEISEKSEIFDDQFSVERPDGSNFTLKIRSTKLEDSAMYFCASSEDRVWNRNTEAFFGQGTRLTVV.

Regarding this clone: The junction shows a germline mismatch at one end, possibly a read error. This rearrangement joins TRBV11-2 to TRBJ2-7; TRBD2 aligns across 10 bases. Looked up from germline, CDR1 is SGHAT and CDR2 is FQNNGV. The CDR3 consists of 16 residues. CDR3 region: CASSLGGLASSYEQYF. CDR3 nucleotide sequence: TGTGCCAGCAGTTTAGGGGGACTAGCGAGCTCCTACGAGCAGTACTTC.

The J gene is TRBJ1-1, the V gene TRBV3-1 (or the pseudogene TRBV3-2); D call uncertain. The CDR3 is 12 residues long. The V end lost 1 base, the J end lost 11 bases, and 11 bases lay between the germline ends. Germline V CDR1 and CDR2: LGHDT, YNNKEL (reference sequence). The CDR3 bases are TGTGCCAGCAGCCAAGGGGCCGATGGGGCTTTCTTT. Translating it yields CASSQGADGAFF.

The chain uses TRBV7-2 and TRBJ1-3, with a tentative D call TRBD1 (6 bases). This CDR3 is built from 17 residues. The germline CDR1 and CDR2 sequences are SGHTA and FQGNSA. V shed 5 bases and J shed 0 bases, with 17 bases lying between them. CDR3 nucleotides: TGTGCCAGCAGCGTTAGGGGGGGCAGTCCCTCTGGAAACACCATATATTTT. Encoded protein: CASSVRGGSPSGNTIYF. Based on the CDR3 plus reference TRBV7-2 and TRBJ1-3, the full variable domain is GAGVSQSPSNKVTEKGKDVELRCDPISGHTALYWYRQSLGQGLEFLIYFQGNSAPDKSGLPSDRFSAERTGGSVSTLTIQRTQQEDSAVYLCASSVRGGSPSGNTIYFGEGSWLTVV.

CDR3 nucleotides: TGTGCCAGCAGCTTGGAGTATCGGGTCCACGAGCAGTACTTC. Translation: CASSLEYRVHEQYF. This rearrangement joins TRBV5-4 to TRBJ2-7; no clear D gene. In germline, CDR1 is SGHNT, CDR2 YYREEE (reference sequence). This CDR3 has 14 amino acids. The V end lost 0 bases, the J end lost 5 bases, and 12 bases lay between the germline ends.

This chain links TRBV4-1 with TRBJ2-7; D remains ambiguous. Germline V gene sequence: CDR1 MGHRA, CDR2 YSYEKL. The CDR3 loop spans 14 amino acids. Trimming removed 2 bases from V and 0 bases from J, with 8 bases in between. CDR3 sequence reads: CASSQYWSSYEQYF. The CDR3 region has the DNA TGCGCCAGCAGCCAATACTGGAGCTCCTACGAGCAGTACTTC.

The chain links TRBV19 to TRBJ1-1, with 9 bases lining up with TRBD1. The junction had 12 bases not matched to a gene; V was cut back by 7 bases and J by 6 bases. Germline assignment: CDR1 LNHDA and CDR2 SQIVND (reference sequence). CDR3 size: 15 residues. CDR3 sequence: CASTPGQGMVAEAFF. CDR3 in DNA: TGTGCCAGTACCCCCGGACAGGGGATGGTCGCTGAAGCTTTCTTT.

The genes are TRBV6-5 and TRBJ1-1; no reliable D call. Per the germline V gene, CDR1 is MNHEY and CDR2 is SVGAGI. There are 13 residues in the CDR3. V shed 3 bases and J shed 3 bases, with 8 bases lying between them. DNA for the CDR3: TGTGCCAGCAGTTATATAGAGTACACTGAAGCTTTCTTT. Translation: CASSYIEYTEAFF.

The CDR3 sequence: CASRGRGQGLYGYTF. Written as DNA, the CDR3 is TGTGCCAGCAGGGGTAGGGGACAGGGCCTCTATGGCTACACCTTC. The chain joins TRBV28 to TRBJ1-2; the match to TRBD1 covers 9 bases. Per germline, CDR1 MDHEN and CDR2 SYDVKM. The CDR3 is 15 amino acids. V lost 6 bases and J lost 4; bases outside the gene matches: 9.

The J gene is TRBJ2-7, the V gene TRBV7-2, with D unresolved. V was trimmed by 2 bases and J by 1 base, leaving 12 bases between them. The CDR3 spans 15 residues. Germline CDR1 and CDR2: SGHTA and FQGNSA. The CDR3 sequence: CASSLLSGSSYEQYF. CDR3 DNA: TGTGCCAGCAGCTTATTGTCCGGTTCGTCCTACGAGCAGTACTTC.

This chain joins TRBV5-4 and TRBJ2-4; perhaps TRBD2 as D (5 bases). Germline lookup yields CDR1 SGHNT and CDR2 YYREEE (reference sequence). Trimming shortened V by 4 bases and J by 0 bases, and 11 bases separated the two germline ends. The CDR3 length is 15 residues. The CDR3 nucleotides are TGTGCCAGCAGCCGCGGGCAACTAGCCAAAAACATTCAGTACTTC. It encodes CASSRGQLAKNIQYF.